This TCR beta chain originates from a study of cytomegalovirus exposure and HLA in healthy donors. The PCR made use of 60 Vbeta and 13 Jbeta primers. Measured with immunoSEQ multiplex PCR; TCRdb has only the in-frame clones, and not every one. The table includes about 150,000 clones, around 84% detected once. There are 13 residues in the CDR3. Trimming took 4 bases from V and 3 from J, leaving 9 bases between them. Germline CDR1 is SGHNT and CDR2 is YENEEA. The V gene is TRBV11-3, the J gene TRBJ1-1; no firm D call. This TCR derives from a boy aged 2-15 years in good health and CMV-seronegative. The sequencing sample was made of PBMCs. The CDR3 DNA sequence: TGTGCCAGCAGCTATAGAGGGTACACTGAAGCTTTCTTT. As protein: CASSYRGYTEAFF.